This TCR beta chain was profiled in a study of CD8+CD57+ T cells in acquired aplastic anemia. Genomic DNA, serving as template, underwent TCR beta VDJ and CDR3 profiling. TCRdb reprocessed the reads with MiXCR, giving one entry per CDR3 protein. The sample contains roughly 170,000 distinct CDR3 sequences, 45% to 60% of which appear only once. This clonotype was detected ten times or more. The length of the CDR3 is 14 residues. Trimming left V 5 bases short and J 6 bases short, with 16 bases between. The germline gives CDR1 SGHTA, CDR2 FQGNSA. The authors sequenced patients whose flow cytometry had shown CD8+CD57+ cell expansion.

The chain has TRBV7-2 and TRBJ1-1; no definite D call. This TCR came from a human donor with aplastic anemia. The sample was sorted CD4+, CD8+, or CD8+CD57+ T cells (not recorded which) from PBMCs. This chain's CDR3 is CASSGILLGAEAFF. CDR3 coding DNA: TGTGCCAGCAGCGGTATTCTACTAGGCGCTGAAGCTTTCTTT.